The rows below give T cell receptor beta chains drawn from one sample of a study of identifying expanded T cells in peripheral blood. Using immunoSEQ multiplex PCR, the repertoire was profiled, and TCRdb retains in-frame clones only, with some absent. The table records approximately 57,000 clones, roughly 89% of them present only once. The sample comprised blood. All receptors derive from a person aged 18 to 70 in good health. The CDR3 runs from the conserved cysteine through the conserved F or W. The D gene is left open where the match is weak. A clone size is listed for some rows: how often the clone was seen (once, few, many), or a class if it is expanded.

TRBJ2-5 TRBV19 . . CASSSPGLRETQYF TGTGCCAGTAGTAGCCCGGGACTTCGGGAGACCCAGTACTTC
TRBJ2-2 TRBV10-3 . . CAISELGQKNTGELFF TGTGCCATCAGTGAGCTCGGACAGAAGAACACCGGGGAGCTGTTTTTT
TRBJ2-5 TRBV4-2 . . CASSPGGRVYPYF TGTGCCAGCAGCCCCGGGGGTCGGGTCTATCCGTACTTC
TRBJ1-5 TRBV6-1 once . CASNEEGQGYQPQHF TGTGCCAGCAATGAAGAGGGCCAAGGTTATCAGCCCCAGCATTTT
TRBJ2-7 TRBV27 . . CASSVGRDSYEQYF TGTGCCAGCAGTGTAGGACGGGACTCCTACGAGCAGTACTTC
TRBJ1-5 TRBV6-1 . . CASSETGRVNQPQHF TGTGCCAGCAGTGAAACGGGCAGGGTCAATCAGCCCCAGCATTTT
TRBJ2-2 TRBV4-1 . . CASSQGMNTGELFF TGCGCCAGCAGCCAAGGGATGAACACCGGGGAGCTGTTTTTT
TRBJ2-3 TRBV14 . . CASSLTGDTQYF TGTGCCAGCAGCTTGACAGGAGATACGCAGTATTTT
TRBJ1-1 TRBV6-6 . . CASIVPARGEAFF TGTGCCAGCATCGTACCGGCGAGGGGAGAAGCTTTCTTT
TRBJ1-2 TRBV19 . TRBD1 CASSTGQGRNGYTF TGTGCCAGTAGTACCGGACAGGGGCGGAATGGCTACACCTTC
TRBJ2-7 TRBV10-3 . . CATRDGNEQYF TGTGCCACCCGGGACGGAAACGAGCAGTACTTC
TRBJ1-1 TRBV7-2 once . CASSLQAGNTEAFF TGTGCCAGCAGCTTACAGGCTGGGAACACTGAAGCTTTCTTT
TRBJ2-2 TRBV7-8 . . CASSLIKSDRRRNTGELFF TGTGCCAGCAGTTTAATTAAGTCGGATAGGCGGAGGAACACCGGGGAGCTGTTTTTT
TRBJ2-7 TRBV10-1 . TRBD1 CASSESVGTGGEEQYF TGCGCCAGCAGTGAGTCAGTCGGGACAGGGGGTGAGGAGCAGTACTTC
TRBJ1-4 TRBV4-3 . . CASSQGFALRTPNEKLFF TGCGCCAGCAGCCAAGGGTTTGCGTTGCGGACACCTAATGAAAAACTGTTTTTT
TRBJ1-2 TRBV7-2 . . CASSLFAGYTF TGTGCCAGCAGCCTTTTTGCCGGCTACACCTTC
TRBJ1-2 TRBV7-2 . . CASSLAGRNYGYTF TGTGCCAGCAGCTTAGCGGGACGGAACTATGGCTACACCTTC
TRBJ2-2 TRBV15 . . CATSSARWPGELFF TGTGCCACCAGCAGTGCTAGGTGGCCCGGGGAGCTGTTTTTT
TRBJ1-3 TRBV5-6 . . CASSGGDTTGNTIYF TGTGCCAGCAGCGGGGGGGACACTACTGGAAACACCATATATTTT
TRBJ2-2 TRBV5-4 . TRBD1 CASSPDRFTTGELFF TGTGCCAGCAGTCCGGACAGGTTCACCACCGGGGAGCTGTTTTTT
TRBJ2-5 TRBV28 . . CASRGTGNQETQYF TGTGCCAGCAGGGGAACAGGGAACCAAGAGACCCAGTACTTC
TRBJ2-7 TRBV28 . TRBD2 CASSPSGTHYEQYF TGTGCCAGCAGTCCCAGCGGGACCCATTACGAGCAGTACTTC
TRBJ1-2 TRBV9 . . CASSRGGYGYTF TGTGCCAGCTCCCGAGGGGGTTATGGCTACACCTTC
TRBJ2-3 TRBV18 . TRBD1 CASSRQGFLSTDTQYF TGTGCCAGCTCCCGACAGGGGTTCTTAAGCACAGATACGCAGTATTTT
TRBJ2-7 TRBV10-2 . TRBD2 CASSDSGGVYEQYF TGCGCCAGCAGCGACAGCGGGGGAGTATACGAGCAGTACTTC
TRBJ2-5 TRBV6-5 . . CASSYRDIQETQYF TGTGCCAGCAGTTACCGGGACATCCAAGAGACCCAGTACTTC
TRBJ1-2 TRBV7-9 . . CASSQLRDNNYGYTF TGTGCCAGCAGCCAACTCCGGGACAATAACTATGGCTACACCTTC
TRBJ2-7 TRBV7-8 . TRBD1 CASSSVQGARNEQYF TGTGCCAGCAGCTCGGTACAGGGGGCTCGGAACGAGCAGTACTTC
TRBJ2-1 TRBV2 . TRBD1 CASSLPGQGGNEQFF TGTGCCAGCAGTTTACCGGGACAGGGAGGCAATGAGCAGTTCTTC
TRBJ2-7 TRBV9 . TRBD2 CASSPGTSGAGQYF TGTGCCAGCAGTCCCGGGACTAGCGGTGCAGGGCAGTACTTC
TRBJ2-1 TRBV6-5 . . CASGGSLLPEQFF TGTGCCAGCGGGGGCTCACTCCTGCCGGAGCAGTTCTTC
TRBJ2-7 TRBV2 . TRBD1 CASSGQGVYEQYF TGTGCCAGCAGTGGGCAGGGGGTCTACGAGCAGTACTTC
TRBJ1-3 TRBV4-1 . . CASSLPGTNSGNTIYF TGCGCCAGCAGCTTACCCGGGACAAATTCTGGAAACACCATATATTTT
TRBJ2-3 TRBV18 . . CASSPGLGDTQYF TGTGCCAGCTCACCGGGCCTGGGAGATACGCAGTATTTT
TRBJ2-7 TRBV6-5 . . CASSYTPQGANYEQYF TGTGCCAGCAGTTACACGCCACAGGGTGCTAACTACGAGCAGTACTTC
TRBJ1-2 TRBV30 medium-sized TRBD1 CAWSPGGGGGYTF TGTGCCTGGAGTCCAGGGGGCGGCGGCGGCTACACCTTC
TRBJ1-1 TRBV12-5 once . CASGPDLIGAFF TGTGCTAGTGGTCCTGACCTAATTGGGGCTTTCTTT
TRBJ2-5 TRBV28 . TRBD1 CASSPGGQETQYF TGTGCCAGCAGCCCAGGGGGCCAAGAGACCCAGTACTTC
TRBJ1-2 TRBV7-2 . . CASSLQRYYGYTF TGTGCCAGCAGCTTACAACGGTACTATGGCTACACCTTC
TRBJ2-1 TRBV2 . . CASRVNEQFF TGTGCCAGCAGAGTTAATGAGCAGTTCTTC
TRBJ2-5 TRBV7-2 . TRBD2 CASSLFGGRNQETQYF TGTGCCAGCAGCTTATTTGGCGGGAGGAACCAAGAGACCCAGTACTTC
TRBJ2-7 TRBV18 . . CASSGDYEQYF TGTGCCAGCTCGGGCGACTACGAGCAGTACTTC
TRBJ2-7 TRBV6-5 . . CASSTGTVREQYF TGTGCCAGCTCAACTGGAACAGTCCGCGAGCAGTACTTC
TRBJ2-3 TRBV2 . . CASSLERDGRTDTQYF TGTGCCAGCAGTCTTGAACGGGACGGACGCACAGATACGCAGTATTTT
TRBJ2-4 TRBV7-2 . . CASSPDSPRGIQYF TGTGCCAGCAGCCCGGACAGTCCTAGGGGCATTCAGTACTTC
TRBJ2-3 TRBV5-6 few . CASSLVPSTDTQYF TGTGCCAGCAGCTTGGTACCTAGCACGGATACGCAGTATTTT
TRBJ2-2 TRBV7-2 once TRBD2 CASSQAGLAGFGELFF TGTGCCAGCAGCCAAGCGGGACTAGCGGGATTCGGGGAGCTGTTTTTT
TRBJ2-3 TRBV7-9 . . CASSFPNEDTQYF TGTGCCAGCAGCTTCCCCAATGAAGATACGCAGTATTTT
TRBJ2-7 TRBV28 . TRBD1 CASSFRDSFYEQYF TGTGCCAGCAGTTTCCGGGACAGCTTCTACGAGCAGTACTTC
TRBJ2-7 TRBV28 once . CASSLSGGLIEQYF TGTGCCAGCAGTTTATCCGGGGGGCTCATCGAGCAGTACTTC
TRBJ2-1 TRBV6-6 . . CASSYPFNEQFF TGTGCCAGCAGTTACCCCTTCAATGAGCAGTTCTTC
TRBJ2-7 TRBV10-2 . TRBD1 CAIGTGGPYEQYF TGCGCCATTGGGACAGGGGGCCCCTACGAGCAGTACTTC
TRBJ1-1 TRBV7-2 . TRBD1 CASSPGTGRTEAFF TGTGCCAGCAGCCCCGGGACAGGACGCACTGAAGCTTTCTTT
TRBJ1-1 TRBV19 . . CASSLWGSDTEAFF TGTGCCAGTAGCCTATGGGGATCGGACACTGAAGCTTTCTTT
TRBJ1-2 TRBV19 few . CASIQAPYGYTF TGTGCCAGTATTCAGGCCCCCTATGGCTACACCTTC
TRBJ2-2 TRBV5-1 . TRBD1 CASSLGQGINTGELFF TGCGCCAGCAGCTTAGGACAGGGGATTAACACCGGGGAGCTGTTTTTT
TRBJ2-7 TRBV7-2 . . CASSLVGGGTSYEQYF TGTGCCAGCAGCTTAGTGGGCGGGGGCACCTCCTACGAGCAGTACTTC
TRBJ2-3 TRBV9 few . CASSVGASTDTQYF TGTGCCAGCAGCGTGGGGGCCTCCACAGATACGCAGTATTTT
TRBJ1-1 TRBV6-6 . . CASSLAQGGSTEAFF TGTGCCAGCAGTTTGGCCCAGGGAGGGTCCACTGAAGCTTTCTTT
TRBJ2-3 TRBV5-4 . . CASSFGLITGTDTQYF TGTGCCAGCAGCTTTGGTCTGATCACTGGCACAGATACGCAGTATTTT